These 16 T cell receptor beta chains came from one sample sequenced in a study of blood T cell repertoires in COVID-19. Some clones are missing from TCRdb's copy, which holds only in-frame ones; the method was immunoSEQ multiplex PCR. The sample shows almost 95,000 clones, about four fifths of them seen only once. The sample consisted of peripheral blood. Every receptor here comes from a man aged 55 to 70 with acute or convalescent COVID-19.

The CDR3 loop reads CAWSVLAGGETQYF. The CDR3 DNA is TGTGCCTGGAGTGTACTAGCGGGGGGGGAGACCCAGTACTTC. The chain employs TRBV30 and TRBJ2-5; 13 positions agree with TRBD2. This CDR3 has 14 amino acids. CDR1 is GTSNPN, CDR2 SVGIG, per germline (reference sequence). Germline trimming cut 0 bases from V and 5 bases from J; bases unmatched to any gene: 0.

This clone occurred a few times. This chain uses TRBV10-3 with TRBJ2-7; 9 bases line up with TRBD1. The CDR3 consists of 13 residues. Germline CDR1 ENHRY, CDR2 SYGVKD. Unmatched junction bases numbered 7, after V lost 7 bases and J lost 6 bases. CDR3 coding DNA: TGTGCCATCACGGGACAGGGCTCCCCCGAGCAGTACTTC. The encoded protein is CAITGQGSPEQYF.

V usage is TRBV12-3 or TRBV12-4 and J usage is TRBJ2-1; D perhaps matches TRBD1 (5 bases). Trimming removed 6 bases at V and 2 bases at J, with 8 bases between. The CDR3 totals 13 residues. DNA of the CDR3: TGTGCCAGCAGCATGGACACCTACAATGAGCAGTTCTTC. Amino acid sequence: CASSMDTYNEQFF.

The chain joins TRBV7-8 to TRBJ2-3; no firm D call. Germline loops: CDR1 SGHVS, CDR2 FQNEAQ. V lost 2 bases, J lost 6 bases, and 12 bases lay in between. The CDR3 consists of 14 residues. This CDR3 is CASSLNPSADTQYF. The CDR3 DNA is TGTGCCAGCAGCTTAAATCCCAGCGCGGATACGCAGTATTTT.

A single count supports this clone. J is TRBJ1-5 and V is TRBV19; D perhaps matches TRBD1 (6 bases). This CDR3 is built from 15 residues. CDR1 and CDR2 from the germline V gene are LNHDA and SQIVND (reference sequence). Trimming pared 7 bases from V and 7 bases from J, leaving 20 bases between. The CDR3 DNA sequence: TGTGCCAGTACCGTCGGGGGGGCAGGGGCCCAGCCCCAGCATTTT. It specifies CASTVGGAGAQPQHF.

The rearrangement uses TRBV5-4 and TRBJ2-1, with D tentatively TRBD1 (5 bases). The V gene lost 4 bases and the J gene lost 4 bases, with 18 bases spanning the gap. The germline V gene has CDR1 SGHNT and CDR2 YYREEE (reference sequence). The CDR3 has 16 residues. The CDR3 loop reads CASSHSTGRQYNEQFF. Written as DNA, the CDR3 is TGTGCCAGCAGCCATTCAACAGGAAGACAGTACAATGAGCAGTTCTTC.

For the CDR3, the DNA is TGTGCCAGTAGTATGGGGCAGGCGAACACTGAAGCTTTCTTT. As protein: CASSMGQANTEAFF. The gene calls are TRBV19 and TRBJ1-1; tentative D call: TRBD1 (5 bases). V shed 3 bases and J shed 1 base, with 9 bases lying between them. Per germline, CDR1 LNHDA and CDR2 SQIVND (reference sequence). This CDR3 comprises 14 residues.

This chain joins TRBV6-5 and TRBJ2-2; 8 bases fit TRBD1. This CDR3 region has 14 residues. V trimming: 6 bases; J trimming: 4 bases; junction bases outside the gene matches: 4. Germline CDR1 reads MNHEY; CDR2 reads SVGAGI. CDR3 amino acids: CASRQQGGTGELFF. The CDR3 nucleotides read TGTGCCAGCAGGCAACAGGGGGGCACCGGGGAGCTGTTTTTT.

This chain uses TRBV11-3 with TRBJ2-1; 8 bases align to TRBD2. Losses at the gene ends were 5 bases for V and 7 bases for J; bases not matched to a gene: 13. The V gene's germline CDR1 is SGHNT and CDR2 YENEEA. The CDR3 is 16 amino acids. CDR3 in amino acids: CASSLGGGGGINEQFF. The CDR3, as DNA: TGTGCCAGCAGCCTGGGCGGTGGCGGGGGGATAAATGAGCAGTTCTTC. The full variable domain, its missing parts supplied by reference TRBV11-3 and TRBJ2-1, is EAGVVQSPRYKIIEKKQPVAFWCNPISGHNTLYWYLQNLGQGPELLIRYENEEAVDDSQLPKDRFSAERLKGVDSTLKIQPAELGDSAVYLCASSLGGGGGINEQFFGPGTRLTVL.

The chain employs TRBV4-3 and TRBJ2-7; tentatively, D is TRBD1 (6 bases). The CDR3 loop spans 16 amino acids. The germline V gene encodes CDR1 LGHNA and CDR2 YSLEER. The V and J ends lost 0 bases and 4 bases respectively, with 16 bases between them. This CDR3 is CASSQDFAGAVYEQYF. CDR3 DNA sequence: TGCGCCAGCAGCCAAGATTTTGCAGGGGCCGTATACGAGCAGTACTTC.

The gene calls are TRBV9 and TRBJ1-3; 7 nucleotides align to TRBD1. V trimming: 2 bases; J trimming: 0 bases; junction bases outside the gene matches: 2. The germline V gene has CDR1 SGDLS and CDR2 YYNGEE. This CDR3 is 15 amino acids long. In DNA, the CDR3 is TGTGCCAGCAGCGTCCAGGGGGTCTCTGGAAACACCATATATTTT. Protein: CASSVQGVSGNTIYF.

J is TRBJ2-3 and V is TRBV18; perhaps TRBD1 as D (5 bases). Germline V gene lookup returns CDR1 KGHSH and CDR2 LQKENI. This CDR3 has 16 residues. V was pared by 6 bases and J by 1 base, with 17 bases between. The CDR3 loop reads CASSTAGRPGTDTQYF. As DNA, the CDR3 is TGTGCCAGCTCGACAGCCGGGCGACCCGGCACAGATACGCAGTATTTT.

This sequence joins TRBV10-2 and TRBJ1-1; 11 nucleotides line up with TRBD1. With 6 bases clipped from V and 7 bases from J, the junction kept 4 bases outside the gene matches. Germline loops: CDR1 WSHSY, CDR2 SAAADI. This CDR3 is 13 amino acids long. Here the CDR3 DNA reads TGCGCCAGCAGCCGGGGACAGGGGGGTGAAGCTTTCTTT. Protein: CASSRGQGGEAFF.

The chain uses TRBV6-5 and TRBJ1-1; 9 nucleotides match TRBD1. CDR1 and CDR2 from the germline V gene are MNHEY and SVGAGI. This CDR3 contains 14 residues. Trimming removed 4 bases from V and 4 bases from J; junction bases left unmatched: 4. The CDR3, as DNA: TGTGCCAGCAGTTTAAACAGGGGGCCCACTGAAGCTTTCTTT. Translating gives CASSLNRGPTEAFF.

V gene TRBV7-2 combines with J gene TRBJ1-5; 8 bases align to TRBD1. This CDR3 spans 16 amino acids. With V trimmed by 2 bases and J by 4 bases, 7 bases remained unmatched. CDR1 is SGHTA, CDR2 FQGNSA, per germline. CDR3 region: CASSLRSQGANQPQHF. The CDR3 DNA reads TGTGCCAGCAGCTTACGTAGTCAGGGGGCGAATCAGCCCCAGCATTTT.

V and J are TRBV6-5 and TRBJ1-2; no definite D call. There are 14 residues in the CDR3. CDR1 MNHEY and CDR2 SVGAGI come from the germline V gene. The ends were cut back, 0 bases at V and 7 bases at J, with 12 bases in the middle. The CDR3 sequence is CASSYSSGWGGYTF. The CDR3 DNA reads TGTGCCAGCAGTTACTCATCGGGGTGGGGTGGCTACACCTTC.